This T cell receptor beta chain was observed in a study of radiotherapy plus CTLA-4 blockade in lung cancer. TCRdb's copy holds only in-frame clones and misses some; the assay was immunoSEQ multiplex PCR. Of approximately 77,000 clones listed, around 81% were seen once; the top ten hold about 23%. V lost 0 bases, J lost 2 bases, and 13 bases lay in between. Germline assignment: CDR1 SGHNT and CDR2 YYREEE (reference sequence). This CDR3 spans 16 amino acids. This clone has just one count. CTLA-4 blockade using ipilimumab, together with focal radiation, was received by patients with chemo-refractory metastatic non-small-cell lung cancer.

This chain links TRBV5-4 with TRBJ2-3; the D gene is possibly TRBD2 (5 bases). The receptor was derived from a human donor with non-small cell lung cancer whose response to radiotherapy plus ipilimumab could not be evaluated. Some clones in this sample may be carry-over from other donors' samples. Here the sequenced sample was peripheral blood, taken from a patient treated with radiotherapy plus ipilimumab. DNA for the CDR3: TGTGCCAGCAGCTTGGACCCCAGCGGATTCACAGATACGCAGTATTTT. Its protein product is CASSLDPSGFTDTQYF.